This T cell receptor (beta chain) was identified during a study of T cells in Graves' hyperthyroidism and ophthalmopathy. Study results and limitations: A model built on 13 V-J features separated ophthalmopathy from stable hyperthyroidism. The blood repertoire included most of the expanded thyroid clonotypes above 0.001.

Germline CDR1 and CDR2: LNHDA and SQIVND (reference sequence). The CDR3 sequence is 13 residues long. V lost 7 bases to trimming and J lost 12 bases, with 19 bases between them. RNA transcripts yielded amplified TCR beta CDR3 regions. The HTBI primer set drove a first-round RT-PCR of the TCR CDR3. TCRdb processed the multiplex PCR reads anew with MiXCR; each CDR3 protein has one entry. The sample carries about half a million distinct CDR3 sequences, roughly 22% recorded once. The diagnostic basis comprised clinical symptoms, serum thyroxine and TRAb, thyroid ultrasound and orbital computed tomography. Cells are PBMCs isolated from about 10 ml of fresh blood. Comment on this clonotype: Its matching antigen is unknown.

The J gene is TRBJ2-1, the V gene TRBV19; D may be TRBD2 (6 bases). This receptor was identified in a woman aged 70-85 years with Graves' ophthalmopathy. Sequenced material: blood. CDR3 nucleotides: TGTGCCAGTAAAGGAGCGGGCCGTCAATGGCAGTTCTTC. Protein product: CASKGAGRQWQFF. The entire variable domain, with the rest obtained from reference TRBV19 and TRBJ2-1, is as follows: DGGITQSPKYLFRKEGQNVTLSCEQNLNHDAMYWYRQDPGQGLRLIYYSQIVNDFQKGDIAEGYSVSREKKESFPLTVTSAQKNPTAFYLCASKGAGRQWQFFGPGTRLTVL.